This TCR beta chain was identified in a study of blood T cell repertoires in COVID-19. Study-level information: PBMCs, B-cell-depleted T cells, or T cells were the source of the cDNA or gDNA that made up the material.

Data came from immunoSEQ multiplex PCR; TCRdb stores just in-frame clones and leaves some out. Altogether more than 100,000 clones are present, around nine tenths being singletons, with the ten largest covering 3.5%. This CDR3 has 15 amino acids. Germline V CDR1 and CDR2: SNHLY, FYNNEI. V gave up 5 bases and J gave up 13 bases, with 26 bases separating them. Sequencing was performed on peripheral blood. This TCR came from a human donor in a cohort sampled during active COVID-19. The chain employs TRBV2 and TRBJ1-2; tentative D call: TRBD1 (5 bases). The CDR3 DNA reads as TGTGCCAGCAGTCCCGACCTGGCGAGACAGAGATTTCCCACCTTC. It encodes CASSPDLARQRFPTF.